This is a list of T cell receptor beta chains from one sample in a study of cytomegalovirus exposure and HLA in healthy donors. Profiling relied on immunoSEQ multiplex PCR, and the TCRdb table lists in-frame clones only, not all of them. The sample includes 85,000 to 110,000 clones, around 66% of them seen just once. Sequenced input: PBMCs. These receptors all come from a woman between 50 and 59 years old in good health and CMV-seronegative. CDR3s include the opening cysteine and the closing phenylalanine or tryptophan. A D gene is named only where the DNA matches it firmly. Not all rows give a size; the values are once, few, many and, for expanded clones, a class.

v_call: TRBV10-3
j_call: TRBJ2-3
d_call: -
clone_size: -
cdr3_nt: TGTGCCATCAGTGAGCGTCGAGGGAGCACAGATACGCAGTATTTT
cdr3_aa: CAISERRGSTDTQYF

v_call: TRBV19
j_call: TRBJ2-7
d_call: TRBD1
clone_size: -
cdr3_nt: TGTGCCAGTGGGGGACAGGCAAGCTACGAGCAGTACTTC
cdr3_aa: CASGGQASYEQYF

v_call: TRBV5-8
j_call: TRBJ2-3
d_call: TRBD1
clone_size: once
cdr3_nt: TGTGCCAGCAGCTTCTCCGGGACAGGGACAGATACGCAGTATTTT
cdr3_aa: CASSFSGTGTDTQYF

v_call: TRBV7-3
j_call: TRBJ2-3
d_call: -
clone_size: -
cdr3_nt: TGTGCCAGCAGCTTAATTTTTAGTGATACGCAGTATTTT
cdr3_aa: CASSLIFSDTQYF

v_call: TRBV7-2
j_call: TRBJ2-1
d_call: TRBD2
clone_size: -
cdr3_nt: TGTGCCAGCAGCCCGCCGGGACTAGCGGGAGTAAATGAGCAGTTCTTC
cdr3_aa: CASSPPGLAGVNEQFF

v_call: TRBV25-1
j_call: TRBJ1-4
d_call: -
clone_size: -
cdr3_nt: TGTGCCAGCAGTGGTTTATCAACTAATGAAAAACTGTTTTTT
cdr3_aa: CASSGLSTNEKLFF

v_call: TRBV7-6
j_call: TRBJ2-2
d_call: TRBD1
clone_size: -
cdr3_nt: TGTGCCAGCAGCTTAGCGACCTCCGTCAGGGGGCTCGGCGGGGAGCTGTTTTTT
cdr3_aa: CASSLATSVRGLGGELFF

v_call: TRBV4-3
j_call: TRBJ2-1
d_call: -
clone_size: -
cdr3_nt: TGCGCCAGCAGCCAAGATCAGGGAAGGGTTGGCAATGAGCAGTTCTTC
cdr3_aa: CASSQDQGRVGNEQFF

v_call: TRBV11-3
j_call: TRBJ2-1
d_call: TRBD2
clone_size: -
cdr3_nt: TGTGCCAGCAGCTCCCCTGGGGCGGGAGGATCCTACAATGAGCAGTTCTTC
cdr3_aa: CASSSPGAGGSYNEQFF

v_call: TRBV19
j_call: TRBJ2-6
d_call: TRBD1
clone_size: -
cdr3_nt: TGTGCCAGTAGTATAAGGGGACAGGGTTACTCTGGGGCCAACGTCCTGACTTTC
cdr3_aa: CASSIRGQGYSGANVLTF

v_call: TRBV5-4
j_call: TRBJ2-3
d_call: TRBD1
clone_size: -
cdr3_nt: TGTGCCAGCAGCTTGGACCGGGACAGGGTGCGCACAGATACGCAGTATTTT
cdr3_aa: CASSLDRDRVRTDTQYF

v_call: TRBV27
j_call: TRBJ2-1
d_call: TRBD2
clone_size: -
cdr3_nt: TGTGCCAGCAGTTTGGGCCCTCCGGGGGGTTACAATGAGCAGTTCTTC
cdr3_aa: CASSLGPPGGYNEQFF

v_call: TRBV7-2
j_call: TRBJ2-7
d_call: -
clone_size: -
cdr3_nt: TGTGCCAGCAGCGCTACCTACGAGCAGTACTTC
cdr3_aa: CASSATYEQYF

v_call: TRBV5-1
j_call: TRBJ1-4
d_call: -
clone_size: -
cdr3_nt: TGCGCCAGCAAGACATCGGGGAAAGCGACTAATGAAAAACTGTTTTTT
cdr3_aa: CASKTSGKATNEKLFF

v_call: TRBV10-2
j_call: TRBJ2-1
d_call: TRBD2
clone_size: -
cdr3_nt: TGCGCCAGCACATTCAGTCTAGCGGACAATGAGCAGTTCTTC
cdr3_aa: CASTFSLADNEQFF

v_call: TRBV6-1
j_call: TRBJ2-7
d_call: TRBD2
clone_size: -
cdr3_nt: TGTGCCAGCAACGGACTAGCGGGCCTCTCCTACGAGCAGTACTTC
cdr3_aa: CASNGLAGLSYEQYF